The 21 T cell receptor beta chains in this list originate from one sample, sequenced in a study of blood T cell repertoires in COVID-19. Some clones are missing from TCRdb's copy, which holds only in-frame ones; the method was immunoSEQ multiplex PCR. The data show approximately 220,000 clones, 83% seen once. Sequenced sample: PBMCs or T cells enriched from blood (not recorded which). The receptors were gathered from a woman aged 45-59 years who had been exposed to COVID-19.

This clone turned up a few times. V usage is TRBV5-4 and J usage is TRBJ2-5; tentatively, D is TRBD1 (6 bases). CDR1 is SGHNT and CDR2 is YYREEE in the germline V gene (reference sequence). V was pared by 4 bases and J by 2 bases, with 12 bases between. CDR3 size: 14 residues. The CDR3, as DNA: TGTGCCAGCAGCCAACAGGGCCCTCAAGAGACCCAGTACTTC. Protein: CASSQQGPQETQYF.

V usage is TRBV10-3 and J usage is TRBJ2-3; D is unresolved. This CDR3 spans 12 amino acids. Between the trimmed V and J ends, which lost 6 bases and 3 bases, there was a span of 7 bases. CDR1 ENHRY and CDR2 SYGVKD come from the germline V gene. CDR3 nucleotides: TGTGCCATCAGCAAACTGACAGATACGCAGTATTTT. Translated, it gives CAISKLTDTQYF.

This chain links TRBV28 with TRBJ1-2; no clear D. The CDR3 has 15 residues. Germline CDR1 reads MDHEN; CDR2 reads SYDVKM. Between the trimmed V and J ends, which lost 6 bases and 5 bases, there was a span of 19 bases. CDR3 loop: CASSHPVTATYGYTF. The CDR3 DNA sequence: TGTGCCAGCAGCCACCCGGTAACAGCCACTTATGGCTACACCTTC.

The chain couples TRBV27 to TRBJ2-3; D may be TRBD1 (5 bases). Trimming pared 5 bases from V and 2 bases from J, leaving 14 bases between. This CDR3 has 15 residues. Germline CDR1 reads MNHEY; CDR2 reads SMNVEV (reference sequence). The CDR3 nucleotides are TGTGCCAGCAGTCTCAGGGTATATTCCACAGATACGCAGTATTTT. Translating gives CASSLRVYSTDTQYF.

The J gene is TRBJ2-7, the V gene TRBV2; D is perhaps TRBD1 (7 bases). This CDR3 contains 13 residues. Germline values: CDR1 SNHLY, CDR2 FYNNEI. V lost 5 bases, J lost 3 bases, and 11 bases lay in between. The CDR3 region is CASSYQGGYEQYF. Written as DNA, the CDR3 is TGTGCCAGCAGTTATCAGGGGGGCTACGAGCAGTACTTC.

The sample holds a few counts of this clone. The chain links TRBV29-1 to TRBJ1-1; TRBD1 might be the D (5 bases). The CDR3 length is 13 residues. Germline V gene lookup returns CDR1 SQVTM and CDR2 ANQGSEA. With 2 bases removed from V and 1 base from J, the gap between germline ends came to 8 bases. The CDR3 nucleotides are TGCAGCGTTGAACTGGGGGGGAACACTGAAGCTTTCTTT. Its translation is CSVELGGNTEAFF.

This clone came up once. The CDR3 region has the DNA TGTGCCATCAGTGGAGGAGCCCACACCATATATTTT. Translation: CAISGGAHTIYF. The V gene is TRBV10-3, the J gene TRBJ1-3; D gene uncertain. Germline CDR1 is ENHRY and CDR2 is SYGVKD. V was pared by 4 bases and J by 8 bases, with 9 bases between. This CDR3 has 12 residues.

DNA of the CDR3: TGTGCCAGCAGTCCCACTAGCGGTGGGACCTACGAGCAGTACTTC. Its protein is CASSPTSGGTYEQYF. The rearrangement joins TRBV5-4 to TRBJ2-7; 8 nucleotides line up with TRBD2. The germline CDR1 and CDR2 sequences are SGHNT and YYREEE (reference sequence). Trimming took 5 bases from V and 2 from J; bases not matched to a gene: 9. The CDR3 is made up of 15 amino acids.

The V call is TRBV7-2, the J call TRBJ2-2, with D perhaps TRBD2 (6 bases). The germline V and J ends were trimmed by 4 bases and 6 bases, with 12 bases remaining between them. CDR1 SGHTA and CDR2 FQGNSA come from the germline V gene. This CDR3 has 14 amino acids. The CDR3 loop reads CASSSTWGAGELFF. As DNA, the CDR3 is TGTGCCAGCAGCTCGACCTGGGGGGCCGGGGAGCTGTTTTTT.

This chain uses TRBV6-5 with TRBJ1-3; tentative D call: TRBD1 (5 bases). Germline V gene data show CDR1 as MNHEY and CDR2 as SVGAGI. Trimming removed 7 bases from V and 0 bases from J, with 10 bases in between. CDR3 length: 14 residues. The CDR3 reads CASNRRFSGNTIYF. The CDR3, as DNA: TGTGCCAGCAACAGGAGATTCTCTGGAAACACCATATATTTT.

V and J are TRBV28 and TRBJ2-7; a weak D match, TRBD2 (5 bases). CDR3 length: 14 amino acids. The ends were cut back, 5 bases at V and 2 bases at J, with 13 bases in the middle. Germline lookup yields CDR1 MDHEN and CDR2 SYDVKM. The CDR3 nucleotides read TGTGCCAGCAGTCGGCCGGGATTTACCTACGAGCAGTACTTC. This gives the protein CASSRPGFTYEQYF.

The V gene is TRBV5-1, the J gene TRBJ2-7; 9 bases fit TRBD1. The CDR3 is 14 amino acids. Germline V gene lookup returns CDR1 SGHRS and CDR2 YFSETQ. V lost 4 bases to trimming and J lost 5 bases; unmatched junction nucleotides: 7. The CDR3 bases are TGCGCCAGCAGCCTACAGGGGGCACTTAACGAGCAGTACTTC. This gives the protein CASSLQGALNEQYF.

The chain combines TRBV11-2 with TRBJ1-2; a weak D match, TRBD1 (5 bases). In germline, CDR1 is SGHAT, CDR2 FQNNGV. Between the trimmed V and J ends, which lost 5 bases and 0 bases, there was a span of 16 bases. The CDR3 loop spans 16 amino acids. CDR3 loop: CASSARQSATNYGYTF. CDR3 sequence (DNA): TGTGCCAGCAGCGCTAGACAGAGCGCTACTAACTATGGCTACACCTTC.

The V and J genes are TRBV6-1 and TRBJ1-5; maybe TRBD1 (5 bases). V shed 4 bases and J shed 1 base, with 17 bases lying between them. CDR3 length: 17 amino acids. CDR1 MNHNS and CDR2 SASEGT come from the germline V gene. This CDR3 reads CASSGAGVLRSNQPQHF. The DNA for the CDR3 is TGTGCCAGCAGTGGGGCGGGGGTACTTCGGAGCAATCAGCCCCAGCATTTT.

CDR3 nucleotide sequence: TGTGCCAGCAGTATTGCTAGGTTAGATACGCAGTATTTT. It yields the protein CASSIARLDTQYF. The chain carries TRBV6-2 or TRBV6-3 and TRBJ2-3; no definite D call. The germline V gene has CDR1 MNHEY and CDR2 SVGEGT. The V end lost 5 bases, the J end lost 5 bases, and 11 bases lay between the germline ends. The CDR3 runs 13 residues.

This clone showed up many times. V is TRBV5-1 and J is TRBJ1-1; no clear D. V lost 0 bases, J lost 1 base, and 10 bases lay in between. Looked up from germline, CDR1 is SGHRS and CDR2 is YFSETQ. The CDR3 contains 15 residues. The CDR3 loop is CASSLAVTTNTEAFF. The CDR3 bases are TGCGCCAGCAGCTTGGCCGTGACAACGAACACTGAAGCTTTCTTT.

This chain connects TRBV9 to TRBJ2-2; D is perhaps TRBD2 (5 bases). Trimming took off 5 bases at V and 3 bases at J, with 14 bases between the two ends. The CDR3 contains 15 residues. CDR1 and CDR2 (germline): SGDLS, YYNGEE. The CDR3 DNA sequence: TGTGCCAGCAGACCGGGATTAGGCGACACCGGGGAGCTGTTTTTT. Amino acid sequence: CASRPGLGDTGELFF.

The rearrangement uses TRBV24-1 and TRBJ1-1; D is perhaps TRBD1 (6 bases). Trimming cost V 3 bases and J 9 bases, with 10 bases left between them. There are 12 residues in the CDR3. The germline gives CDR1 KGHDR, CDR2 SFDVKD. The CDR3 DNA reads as TGTGCCACCAGTGATACAACAGGGAAAGCTTTCTTT. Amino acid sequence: CATSDTTGKAFF.

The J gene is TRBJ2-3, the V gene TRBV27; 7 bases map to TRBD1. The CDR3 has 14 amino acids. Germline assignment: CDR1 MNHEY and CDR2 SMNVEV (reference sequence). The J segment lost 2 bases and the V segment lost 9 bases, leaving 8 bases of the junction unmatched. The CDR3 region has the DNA TGTGCCAGTCGAGGGGACAGTTACACAGATACGCAGTATTTT. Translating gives CASRGDSYTDTQYF.

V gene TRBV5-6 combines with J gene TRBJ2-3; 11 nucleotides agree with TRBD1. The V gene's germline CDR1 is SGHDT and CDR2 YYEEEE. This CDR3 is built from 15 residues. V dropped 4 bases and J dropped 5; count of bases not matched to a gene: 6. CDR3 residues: CASSLRTGGIDTQYF. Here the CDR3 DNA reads TGTGCCAGCAGCCTGCGGACAGGGGGCATAGATACGCAGTATTTT.

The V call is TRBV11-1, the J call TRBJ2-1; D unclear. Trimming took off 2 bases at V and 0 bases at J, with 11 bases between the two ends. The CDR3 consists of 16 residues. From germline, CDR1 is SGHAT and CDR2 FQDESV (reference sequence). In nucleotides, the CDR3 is TGTGCCAGCAGCTTAAATACAGCCAGCTCCTACAATGAGCAGTTCTTC. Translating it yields CASSLNTASSYNEQFF.